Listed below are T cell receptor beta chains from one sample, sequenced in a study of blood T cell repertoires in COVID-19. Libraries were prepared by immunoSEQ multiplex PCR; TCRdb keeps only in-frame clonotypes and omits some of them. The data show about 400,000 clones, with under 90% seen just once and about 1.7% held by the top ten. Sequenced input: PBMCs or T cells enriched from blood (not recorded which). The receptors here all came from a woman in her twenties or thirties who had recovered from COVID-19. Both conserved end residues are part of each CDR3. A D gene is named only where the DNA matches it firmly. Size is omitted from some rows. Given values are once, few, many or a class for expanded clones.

CDR3nt: TGTGCCAGCAGTTTATTTTTCGCCCCCCCAGAACTACCTAGCGGGAGTTTGGGTGAGCAGTTCTTC
CDR3aa: CASSLFFAPPELPSGSLGEQFF
abundance: .
v_gene: TRBV28
d_gene: TRBD2
j_gene: TRBJ2-1

CDR3nt: TGCGCCAGCAGCTTGGGTGGAGACCCCAATCAGCCCCAGCATTTT
CDR3aa: CASSLGGDPNQPQHF
abundance: .
v_gene: TRBV5-1
d_gene: .
j_gene: TRBJ1-5

CDR3nt: TGTGCCAGCAGCCCCCCCGGGCGGGATTCACCCCTCCACTTT
CDR3aa: CASSPPGRDSPLHF
abundance: .
v_gene: TRBV7-2
d_gene: .
j_gene: TRBJ1-6

CDR3nt: TGCGCCAGCAGTGAGTTCGCCAGGGAGAACACTGAAGCTTTCTTT
CDR3aa: CASSEFARENTEAFF
abundance: .
v_gene: TRBV10-1
d_gene: .
j_gene: TRBJ1-1

CDR3nt: TGTGCCAGCTCCCCCGACAGGCGGGGGAATCAGCCCCAGCATTTT
CDR3aa: CASSPDRRGNQPQHF
abundance: .
v_gene: TRBV18
d_gene: .
j_gene: TRBJ1-5

CDR3nt: TGTGCCACCAGTGGAGACAGGGGATCATCCTACAATGAGCAGTTCTTC
CDR3aa: CATSGDRGSSYNEQFF
abundance: .
v_gene: TRBV24-1
d_gene: TRBD1
j_gene: TRBJ2-1

CDR3nt: TGTGCCAGCAGTTACTTAGCGGGGGGGCCACCAGATACGCAGTATTTT
CDR3aa: CASSYLAGGPPDTQYF
abundance: few
v_gene: TRBV6-2/TRBV6-3
d_gene: TRBD2
j_gene: TRBJ2-3

CDR3nt: TGTGCCAGCAGTACAGGGAGAGGAAACACCATATATTTT
CDR3aa: CASSTGRGNTIYF
abundance: .
v_gene: TRBV7-3
d_gene: .
j_gene: TRBJ1-3

CDR3nt: TGTGCCACCTCCGGGACAGGGGGCTACGAGCAGTACTTC
CDR3aa: CATSGTGGYEQYF
abundance: few
v_gene: TRBV24-1
d_gene: TRBD1
j_gene: TRBJ2-7

CDR3nt: TGTGCCAGCAGTGCCACAGGGGTTTACGAGCAGTACTTC
CDR3aa: CASSATGVYEQYF
abundance: few
v_gene: TRBV2
d_gene: TRBD1
j_gene: TRBJ2-7

CDR3nt: TGTGCCAGCAGCTTGGAATATAAGCGGGAGGGCTGGGGCACCGGGGAGCTGTTTTTT
CDR3aa: CASSLEYKREGWGTGELFF
abundance: .
v_gene: TRBV5-5
d_gene: TRBD2
j_gene: TRBJ2-2